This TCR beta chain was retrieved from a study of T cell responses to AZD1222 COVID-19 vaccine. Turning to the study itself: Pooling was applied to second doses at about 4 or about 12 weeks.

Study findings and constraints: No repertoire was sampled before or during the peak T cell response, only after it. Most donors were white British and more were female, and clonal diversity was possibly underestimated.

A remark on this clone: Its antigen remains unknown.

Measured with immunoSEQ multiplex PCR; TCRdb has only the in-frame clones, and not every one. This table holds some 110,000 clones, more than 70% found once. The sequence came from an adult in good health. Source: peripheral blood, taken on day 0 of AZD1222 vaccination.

CDR3 nucleotides: TGTGCCAGCAGCCAAGGCAACGCCGCTACTGGAAACACCATATATTTT. It codes for CASSQGNAATGNTIYF. The chain combines TRBV3-1 (or the pseudogene TRBV3-2) with TRBJ1-3; D is unclear. V gave up 1 base and J gave up 2 bases, with 12 bases separating them. This CDR3 is built from 16 residues. Germline V lookup: CDR1 LGHDT, CDR2 YNNKEL (reference sequence).